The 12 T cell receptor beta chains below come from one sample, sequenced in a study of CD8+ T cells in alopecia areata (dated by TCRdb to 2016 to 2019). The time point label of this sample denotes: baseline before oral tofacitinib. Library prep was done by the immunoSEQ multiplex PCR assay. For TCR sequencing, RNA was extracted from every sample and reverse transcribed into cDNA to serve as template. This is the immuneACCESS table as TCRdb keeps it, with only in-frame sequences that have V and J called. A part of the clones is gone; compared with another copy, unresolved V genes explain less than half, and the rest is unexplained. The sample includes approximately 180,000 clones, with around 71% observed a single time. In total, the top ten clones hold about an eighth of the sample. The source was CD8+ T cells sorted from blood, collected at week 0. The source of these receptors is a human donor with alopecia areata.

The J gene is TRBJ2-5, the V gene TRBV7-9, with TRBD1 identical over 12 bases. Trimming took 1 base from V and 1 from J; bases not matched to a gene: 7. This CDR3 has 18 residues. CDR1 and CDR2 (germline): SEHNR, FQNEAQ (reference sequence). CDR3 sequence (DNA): TGTGCCAGCAGCTTAGTAGAGCGGGACAGGGGGCTCCAAGAGACCCAGTACTTC. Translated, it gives CASSLVERDRGLQETQYF.

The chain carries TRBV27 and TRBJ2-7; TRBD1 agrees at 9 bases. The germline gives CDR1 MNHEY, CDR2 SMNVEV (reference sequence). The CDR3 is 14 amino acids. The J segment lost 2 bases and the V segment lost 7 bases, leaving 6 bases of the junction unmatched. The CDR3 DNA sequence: TGTGCCAGCACGGTGGGGACAGGGCCCTACGAGCAGTACTTC. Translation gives CASTVGTGPYEQYF.

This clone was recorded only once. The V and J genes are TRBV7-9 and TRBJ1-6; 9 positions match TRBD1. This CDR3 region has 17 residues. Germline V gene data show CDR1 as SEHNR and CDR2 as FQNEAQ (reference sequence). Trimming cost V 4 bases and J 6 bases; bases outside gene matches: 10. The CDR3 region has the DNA TGTGCCAGCAGCTCCCACCGGGACAGGGCTTTTAATTCACCCCTCCACTTT. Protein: CASSSHRDRAFNSPLHF.

DNA for the CDR3: TGCGCCAGCAGCTGGGCCCTGGGGAACTACGAGCAGTACTTC. This encodes CASSWALGNYEQYF. This rearrangement joins TRBV5-1 to TRBJ2-7; D unclear. CDR1 is SGHRS and CDR2 is YFSETQ in the germline V gene. With 3 bases removed from V and 3 bases from J, the gap between germline ends came to 13 bases. The CDR3 loop spans 14 amino acids.

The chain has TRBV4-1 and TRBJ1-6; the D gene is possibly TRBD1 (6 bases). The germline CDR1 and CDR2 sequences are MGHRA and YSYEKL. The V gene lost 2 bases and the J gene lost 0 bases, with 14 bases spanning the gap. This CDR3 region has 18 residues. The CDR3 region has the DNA TGCGCCAGCAGCCAAATAAGAGGGGGGAGCTCCTATAATTCACCCCTCCACTTT. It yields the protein CASSQIRGGSSYNSPLHF.

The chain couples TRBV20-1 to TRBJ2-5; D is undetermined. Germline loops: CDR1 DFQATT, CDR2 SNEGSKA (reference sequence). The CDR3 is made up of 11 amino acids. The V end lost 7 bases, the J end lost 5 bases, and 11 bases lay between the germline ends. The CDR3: CSVYGLETQYF. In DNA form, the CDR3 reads TGCAGTGTTTATGGGTTGGAGACCCAGTACTTC.

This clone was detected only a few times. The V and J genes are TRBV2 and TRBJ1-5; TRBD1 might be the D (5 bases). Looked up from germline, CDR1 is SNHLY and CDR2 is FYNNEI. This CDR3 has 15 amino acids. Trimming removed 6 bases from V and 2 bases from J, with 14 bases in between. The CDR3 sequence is CASSPGGGGNQPQHF. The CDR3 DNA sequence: TGTGCCAGCAGCCCCGGCGGGGGAGGCAATCAGCCCCAGCATTTT.

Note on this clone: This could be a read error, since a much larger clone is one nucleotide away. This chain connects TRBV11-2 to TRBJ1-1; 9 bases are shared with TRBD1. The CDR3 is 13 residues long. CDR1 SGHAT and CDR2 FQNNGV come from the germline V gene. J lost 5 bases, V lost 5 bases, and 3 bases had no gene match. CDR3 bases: TGTGCCAGCAGCCTAGGGACAGGGACTGAAGCTTTCTTT. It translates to CASSLGTGTEAFF.

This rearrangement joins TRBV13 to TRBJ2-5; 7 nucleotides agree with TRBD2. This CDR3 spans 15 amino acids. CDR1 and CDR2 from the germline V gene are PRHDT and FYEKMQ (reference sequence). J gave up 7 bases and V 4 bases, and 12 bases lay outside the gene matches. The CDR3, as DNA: TGTGCCAGCAGCTCAGTGACCGCGGGGGACGGGACCCAGTACTTC. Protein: CASSSVTAGDGTQYF.

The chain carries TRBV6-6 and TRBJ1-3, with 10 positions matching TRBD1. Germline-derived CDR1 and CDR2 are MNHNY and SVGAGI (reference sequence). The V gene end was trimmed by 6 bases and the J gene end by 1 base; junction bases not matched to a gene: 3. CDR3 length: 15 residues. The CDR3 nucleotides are TGTGCCAGCAGGCGGGACAGGGGTTCTGGAAACACCATATATTTT. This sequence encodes CASRRDRGSGNTIYF.

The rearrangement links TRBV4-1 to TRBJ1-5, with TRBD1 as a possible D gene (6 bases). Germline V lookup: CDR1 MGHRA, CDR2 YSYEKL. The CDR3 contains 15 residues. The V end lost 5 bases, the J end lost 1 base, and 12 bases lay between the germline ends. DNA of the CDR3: TGCGCCAGCAGCACACGACAGGAGAGCAATCAGCCCCAGCATTTT. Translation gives CASSTRQESNQPQHF.

CDR3 loop: CSVVLAGANEQFF. DNA of the CDR3: TGCAGCGTTGTACTAGCGGGGGCCAATGAGCAGTTCTTC. The rearrangement uses TRBV29-1 and TRBJ2-1, with 11 bases identical to TRBD2. The germline V gene encodes CDR1 SQVTM and CDR2 ANQGSEA. V lost 4 bases and J lost 6; bases outside the gene matches: 2. This CDR3 region has 13 residues.